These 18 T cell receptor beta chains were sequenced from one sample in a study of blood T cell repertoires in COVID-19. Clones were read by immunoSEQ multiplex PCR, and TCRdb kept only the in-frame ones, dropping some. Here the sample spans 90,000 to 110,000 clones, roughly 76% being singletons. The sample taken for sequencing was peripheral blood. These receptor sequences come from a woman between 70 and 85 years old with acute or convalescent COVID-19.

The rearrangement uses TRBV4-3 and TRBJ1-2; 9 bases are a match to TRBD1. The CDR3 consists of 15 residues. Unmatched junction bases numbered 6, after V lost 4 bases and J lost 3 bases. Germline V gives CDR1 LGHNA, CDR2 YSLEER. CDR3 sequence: CASSRNTGGDYGYTF. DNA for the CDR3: TGCGCCAGCAGCCGTAATACAGGGGGCGACTATGGCTACACCTTC.

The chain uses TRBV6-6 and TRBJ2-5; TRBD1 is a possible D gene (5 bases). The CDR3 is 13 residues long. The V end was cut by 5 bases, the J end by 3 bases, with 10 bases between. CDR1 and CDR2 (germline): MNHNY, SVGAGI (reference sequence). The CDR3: CASSGGAKETQYF. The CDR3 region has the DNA TGTGCCAGCAGTGGTGGGGCTAAAGAGACCCAGTACTTC.

As DNA, the CDR3 is TGCGCCAGCAGCTTGGCTGATCAGGGGGAAGAGCAGTTCTTC. This gives the protein CASSLADQGEEQFF. This chain uses TRBV5-1 with TRBJ2-1; 7 bases map to TRBD1. In germline, CDR1 is SGHRS, CDR2 YFSETQ. V dropped 0 bases and J dropped 10; count of bases not matched to a gene: 7. The CDR3 is made up of 14 amino acids.

This CDR3 is CASSEDSGGYNEQFF. The CDR3 DNA sequence: TGTGCCAGCAGCGAAGATAGCGGGGGCTACAATGAGCAGTTCTTC. The V gene is TRBV9, the J gene TRBJ2-1; the match to TRBD2 covers 9 bases. The CDR3 is 15 residues long. Germline V gene sequence: CDR1 SGDLS, CDR2 YYNGEE. Germline trimming cut 3 bases from V and 3 bases from J; bases unmatched to any gene: 4.

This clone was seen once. The CDR3 DNA sequence: TGTGCCAGCAGCCATCAGGGCCCTGAAGCTTTCTTT. It is translated as CASSHQGPEAFF. V and J are TRBV5-5 and TRBJ1-1; perhaps TRBD1 as D (5 bases). V lost 4 bases and J lost 6, with 10 bases in between. The CDR3 is made up of 12 amino acids. Germline V CDR1 and CDR2: SGHKS, YYEKEE (reference sequence).

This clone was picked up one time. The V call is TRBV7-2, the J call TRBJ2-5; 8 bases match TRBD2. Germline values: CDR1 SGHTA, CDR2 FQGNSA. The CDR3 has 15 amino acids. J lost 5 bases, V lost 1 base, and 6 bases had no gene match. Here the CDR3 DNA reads TGTGCCAGCAGCTTAGTTGGGGCTAGCGGGGAGACCCAGTACTTC. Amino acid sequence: CASSLVGASGETQYF.

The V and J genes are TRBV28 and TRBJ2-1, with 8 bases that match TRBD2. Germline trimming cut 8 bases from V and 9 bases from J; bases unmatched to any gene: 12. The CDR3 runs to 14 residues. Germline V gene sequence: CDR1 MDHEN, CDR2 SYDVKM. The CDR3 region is CASSRLAPGSEQFF. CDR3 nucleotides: TGTGCCAGCTCCCGACTAGCGCCGGGGAGTGAGCAGTTCTTC.

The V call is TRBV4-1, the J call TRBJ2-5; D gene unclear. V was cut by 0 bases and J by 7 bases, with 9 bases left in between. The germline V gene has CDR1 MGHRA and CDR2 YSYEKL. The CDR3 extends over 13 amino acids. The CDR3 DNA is TGCGCCAGCAGCCAAGAAAAGTCCGGGACCCAGTACTTC. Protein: CASSQEKSGTQYF.

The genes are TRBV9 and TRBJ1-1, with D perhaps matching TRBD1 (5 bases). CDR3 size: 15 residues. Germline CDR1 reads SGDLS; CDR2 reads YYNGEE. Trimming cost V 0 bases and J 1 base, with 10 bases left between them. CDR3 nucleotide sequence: TGTGCCAGCAGCGTAGGGGGCAGGGAGAACACTGAAGCTTTCTTT. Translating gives CASSVGGRENTEAFF.

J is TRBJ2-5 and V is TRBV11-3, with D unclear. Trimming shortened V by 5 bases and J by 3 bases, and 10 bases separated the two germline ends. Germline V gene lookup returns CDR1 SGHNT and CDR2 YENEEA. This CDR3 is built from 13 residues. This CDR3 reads CASSGHREETQYF. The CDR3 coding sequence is TGTGCCAGCAGCGGTCACAGAGAAGAGACCCAGTACTTC.

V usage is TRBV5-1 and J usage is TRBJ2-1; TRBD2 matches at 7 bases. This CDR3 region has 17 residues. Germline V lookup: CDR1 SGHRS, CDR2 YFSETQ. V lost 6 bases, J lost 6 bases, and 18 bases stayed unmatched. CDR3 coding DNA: TGCGCCAGCACCCTGGCAGGCGGGAGATATGTAACCAATGAGCAGTTCTTC. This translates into CASTLAGGRYVTNEQFF.

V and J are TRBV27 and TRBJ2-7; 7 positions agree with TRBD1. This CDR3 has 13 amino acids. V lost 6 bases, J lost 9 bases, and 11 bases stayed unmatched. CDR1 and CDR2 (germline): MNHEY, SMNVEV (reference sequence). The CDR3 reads CASRPTDRVSQYF. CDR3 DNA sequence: TGTGCCAGCAGGCCAACTGACAGGGTTTCGCAGTACTTC.

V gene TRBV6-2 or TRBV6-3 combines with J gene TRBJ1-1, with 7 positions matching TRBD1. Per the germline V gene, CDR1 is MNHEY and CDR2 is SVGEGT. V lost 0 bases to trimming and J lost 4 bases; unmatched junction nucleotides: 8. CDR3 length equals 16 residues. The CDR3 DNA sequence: TGTGCCAGCAGTTACTCCCGACAGGGTCTGGGCACTGAAGCTTTCTTT. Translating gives CASSYSRQGLGTEAFF.

The CDR3 nucleotides read TGTGCCAGCAGCCATCTAGCGGGAGGGAACAATGAGCAGTTCTTC. It yields the protein CASSHLAGGNNEQFF. The chain uses TRBV4-2 and TRBJ2-1; 12 bases are shared with TRBD2. The V gene's germline CDR1 is LGHNA and CDR2 YNFKEQ. V shed 3 bases and J 5 bases; nucleotides not matched to a gene: 2. CDR3 size: 15 residues.

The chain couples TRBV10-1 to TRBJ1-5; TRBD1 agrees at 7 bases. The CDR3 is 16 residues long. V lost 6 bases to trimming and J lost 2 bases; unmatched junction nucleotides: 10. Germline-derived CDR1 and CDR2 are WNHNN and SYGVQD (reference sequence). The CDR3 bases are TGCGCCAGCAGAGAACCTCGACAGGGTGGCAATCAGCCCCAGCATTTT. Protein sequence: CASREPRQGGNQPQHF.

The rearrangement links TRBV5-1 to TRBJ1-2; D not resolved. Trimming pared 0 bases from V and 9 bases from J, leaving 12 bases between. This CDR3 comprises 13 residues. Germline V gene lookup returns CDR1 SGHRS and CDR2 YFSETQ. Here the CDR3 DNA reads TGCGCCAGCAGCTTGGACCCGGAGGGAAGCTACACCTTC. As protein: CASSLDPEGSYTF. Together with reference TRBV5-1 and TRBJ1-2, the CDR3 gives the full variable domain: KAGVTQTPRYLIKTRGQQVTLSCSPISGHRSVSWYQQTPGQGLQFLFEYFSETQRNKGNFPGRFSGRQFSNSRSEMNVSTLELGDSALYLCASSLDPEGSYTFGSGTRLTVV.

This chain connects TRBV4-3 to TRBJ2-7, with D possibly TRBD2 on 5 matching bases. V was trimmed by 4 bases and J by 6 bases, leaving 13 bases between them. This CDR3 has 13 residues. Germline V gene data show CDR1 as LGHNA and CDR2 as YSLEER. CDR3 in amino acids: CASSRGPGGEQYF. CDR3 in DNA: TGCGCCAGCAGCCGAGGACCTGGAGGCGAGCAGTACTTC.

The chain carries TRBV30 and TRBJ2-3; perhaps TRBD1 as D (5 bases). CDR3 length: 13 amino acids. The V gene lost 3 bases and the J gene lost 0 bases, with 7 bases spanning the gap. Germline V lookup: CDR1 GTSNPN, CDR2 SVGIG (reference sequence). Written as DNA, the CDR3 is TGTGCCTGGAGGGCAGGGAGCACAGATACGCAGTATTTT. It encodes CAWRAGSTDTQYF.